The T cell receptor (beta chain) described here comes from a study of cytomegalovirus exposure and HLA in healthy donors. Whole-study results and caveats: Specificity of a few CMV-associated chains for CMV antigens was verified in vitro. Some TCR beta chains (164 of them) were listed as cytomegalovirus-associated. It has been reported that TCR beta sequences accurately predicted the HLA-A and HLA-B alleles of most subjects.

The study ran its PCR with 60 Vbeta and 13 Jbeta primers. Assay used: immunoSEQ multiplex PCR; TCRdb lists only in-frame clones, some missing. The repertoire has around 120,000 clones, approximately 80% of them found once; the top ten carry around 2.7%. About this clone: What it binds is unknown.

CDR1 and CDR2 (germline): LGHNA, YNFKEQ. V shed 0 bases, J shed 4 bases, and the junction held 9 bases outside the gene matches. The CDR3 is made up of 17 amino acids. Sampled while nominally healthy, donors likely had unrecorded immune exposures. The V gene is TRBV4-2, the J gene TRBJ2-1; 7 nucleotides agree with TRBD1. The clonotype was recovered from a woman aged 40 to 50 in good health and CMV-seropositive. Sequencing was done on a sample of PBMCs. This CDR3 reads CASSQEAPGTAYNEQFF. The CDR3 nucleotides read TGTGCCAGCAGCCAAGAGGCCCCCGGGACAGCATACAATGAGCAGTTCTTC.